This T cell receptor (beta chain) was recorded in a study of T cell repertoires in cytomegalovirus infection. The overall study: Public signatures in TCR beta pointed to CMV infection and matching HLA type. General study findings and limits: CMV-specific TCR beta clonotypes restricted by HLA-C were the ones dominating the ex vivo response. Adding up the frequency of public TCR beta families identified people who carried CMV plus the relevant HLA.

Using its own MiXCR run on the reads, TCRdb lists one record per CDR3 protein. Of 300,000 to 400,000 distinct CDR3 sequences in the sample, 15% to 20% are singletons; the top ten hold roughly 8.7%. There are many counts of this clonotype. Its cognate antigen is unknown. Sequencing input: PBMCs. The TCR comes from a human donor in good health (CMV status not recorded). Some clones in this sample may be carry-over from other donors' samples.

CDR3 sequence reads: CASSDRGRNQPQHF. The CDR3 DNA reads TGTGCCAGCAGCGACAGGGGGCGGAATCAGCCCCAGCATTTT. The J gene is TRBJ1-5, the V gene TRBV12-3 or TRBV12-4; the match to TRBD1 covers 10 bases. The trim removed 6 bases at V and 4 bases at J, leaving 3 bases unmatched. The CDR3 is made up of 14 amino acids.